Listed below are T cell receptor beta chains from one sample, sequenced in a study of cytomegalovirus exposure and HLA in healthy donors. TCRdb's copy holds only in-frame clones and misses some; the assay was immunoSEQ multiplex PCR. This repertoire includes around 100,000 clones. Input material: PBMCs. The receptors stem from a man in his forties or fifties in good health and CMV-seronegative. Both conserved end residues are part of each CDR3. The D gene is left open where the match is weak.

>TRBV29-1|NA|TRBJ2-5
CSLGTVVGETQYF
TGCAGCCTCGGGACTGTTGTAGGAGAGACCCAGTACTTC
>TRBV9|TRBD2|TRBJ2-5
CASSGRTSGGPVNF
TGTGCCAGCAGCGGACGGACTAGCGGGGGGCCCGTAAACTTC
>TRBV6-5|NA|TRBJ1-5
CATSLISTGDQPQHF
TGTGCCACCTCGTTAATCTCGACAGGCGATCAGCCCCAGCATTTT
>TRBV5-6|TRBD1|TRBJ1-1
CASSLAGGAGAEAFF
TGTGCCAGCAGCTTGGCAGGGGGCGCGGGAGCTGAAGCTTTCTTT
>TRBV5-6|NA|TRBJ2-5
CASSLGVGGSQETQYF
TGTGCCAGCAGCTTGGGGGTCGGAGGCAGCCAAGAGACCCAGTACTTC
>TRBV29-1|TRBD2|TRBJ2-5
CSVDQAGGVETQYF
TGCAGCGTTGATCAGGCGGGAGGGGTAGAGACCCAGTACTTC
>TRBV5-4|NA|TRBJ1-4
CASSLGGGREKLFF
TGTGCCAGCAGCTTGGGCGGGGGGCGTGAAAAACTGTTTTTT
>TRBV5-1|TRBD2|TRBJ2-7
CASSSGALSDKQYF
TGCGCCAGCAGCAGCGGGGCGTTATCTGATAAGCAGTACTTC
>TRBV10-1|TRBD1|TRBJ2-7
CASSGPGQGSYEQYF
TGCGCCAGCAGTGGACCGGGACAGGGATCCTACGAGCAGTACTTC
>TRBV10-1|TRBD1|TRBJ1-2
CASSEMERDRVERNYGYTF
TGCGCCAGCAGTGAAATGGAGCGGGACAGGGTCGAGCGGAACTATGGCTACACCTTC
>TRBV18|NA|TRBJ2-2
CASSLTGFTGELFF
TGTGCCAGCTCACTTACAGGGTTCACCGGGGAGCTGTTTTTT
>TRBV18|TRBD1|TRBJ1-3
CASSPEWTGGNTIYF
TGTGCCAGCTCACCGGAATGGACAGGGGGAAACACCATATATTTT
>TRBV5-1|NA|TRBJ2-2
CATPGYATGELFF
TGCGCCACCCCAGGTTATGCCACCGGGGAGCTGTTTTTT
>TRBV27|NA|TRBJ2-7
CASRIKTGTYEQYF
TGTGCCAGCAGAATAAAGACAGGAACCTACGAGCAGTACTTC
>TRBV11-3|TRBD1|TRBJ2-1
CASSLQGASGEQFF
TGTGCCAGCAGCTTACAGGGGGCAAGCGGTGAGCAGTTCTTC
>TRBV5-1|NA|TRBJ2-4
CASRGENIQYF
TGCGCCAGCAGGGGAGAAAACATTCAGTACTTC
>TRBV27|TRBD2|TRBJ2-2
CASSGASGSTGELFF
TGTGCCAGCAGTGGGGCCAGCGGGAGCACCGGGGAGCTGTTTTTT
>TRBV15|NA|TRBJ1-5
CATSRDRGNQPQHF
TGTGCCACCAGCAGAGATCGGGGAAATCAGCCCCAGCATTTT
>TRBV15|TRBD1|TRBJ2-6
CATSSRQGPGANVLTF
TGTGCCACCAGCAGTAGACAGGGGCCTGGGGCCAACGTCCTGACTTTC
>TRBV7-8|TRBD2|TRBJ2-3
CASSSTSGGRTDTQYF
TGTGCCAGCAGCTCGACTAGCGGGGGACGCACAGATACGCAGTATTTT
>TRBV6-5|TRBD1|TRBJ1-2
CASSPGTGNYGYTF
TGTGCCAGCAGCCCCGGGACAGGGAACTATGGCTACACCTTC
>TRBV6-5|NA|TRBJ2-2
CASTASEGWTGELFF
TGTGCCAGTACAGCTTCGGAGGGGTGGACCGGGGAGCTGTTTTTT
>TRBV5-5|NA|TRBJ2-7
CASSLGQASSYEQYF
TGTGCCAGCAGCTTGGGACAGGCAAGCTCCTACGAGCAGTACTTC
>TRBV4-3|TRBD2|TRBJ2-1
CASSQEGLAGFEQFF
TGCGCCAGCAGCCAAGAGGGACTAGCGGGTTTTGAGCAGTTCTTC
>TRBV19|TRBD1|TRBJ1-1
CASRWDSMNTEAFF
TGTGCCAGTAGATGGGACAGTATGAACACTGAAGCTTTCTTT
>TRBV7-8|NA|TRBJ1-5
CASSPQGSQPQHF
TGTGCCAGCAGCCCACAGGGATCTCAGCCCCAGCATTTT
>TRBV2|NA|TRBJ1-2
CAGSTGVDYGYTF
TGTGCCGGATCTACAGGTGTTGACTATGGCTACACCTTC
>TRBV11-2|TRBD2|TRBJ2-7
CASSALAGLDYEQYF
TGTGCCAGCAGCGCATTAGCGGGGTTAGACTACGAGCAGTACTTC
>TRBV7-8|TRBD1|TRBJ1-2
CASSPPEGRGFDGYTF
TGTGCCAGCAGCCCGCCGGAGGGCAGGGGGTTCGATGGCTACACCTTC
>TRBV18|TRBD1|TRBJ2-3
CASSLGTGITDTQYF
TGTGCCAGCTCACTCGGGACAGGCATCACAGATACGCAGTATTTT
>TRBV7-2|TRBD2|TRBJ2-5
CASRLTSGSLETQYF
TGTGCCAGCAGACTCACTAGCGGGAGTTTGGAGACCCAGTACTTC
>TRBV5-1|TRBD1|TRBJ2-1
CASSLEGTVYNEQFF
TGCGCCAGCAGCTTGGAAGGGACAGTCTACAATGAGCAGTTCTTC
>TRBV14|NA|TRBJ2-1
CASSQSQTREQFF
TGTGCCAGCAGCCAATCCCAGACCAGGGAGCAGTTCTTC
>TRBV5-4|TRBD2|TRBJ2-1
CASSGLAGGSYNEQFF
TGTGCCAGCAGCGGACTAGCGGGGGGCTCCTACAATGAGCAGTTCTTC
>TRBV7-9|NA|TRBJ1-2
CASSLFGRGYGYTF
TGTGCCAGCAGCTTATTTGGCAGGGGATATGGCTACACCTTC
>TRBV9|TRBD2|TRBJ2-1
CASSVDPPPSGSSYNEQFF
TGTGCCAGCAGCGTAGATCCCCCCCCTAGCGGGAGCTCCTACAATGAGCAGTTCTTC
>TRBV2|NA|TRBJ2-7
CASSNPDIDYEQYF
TGTGCCAGCAGTAACCCGGACATCGACTACGAGCAGTACTTC
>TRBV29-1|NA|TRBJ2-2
CSAEGSKNTGELFF
TGCAGCGCCGAGGGTAGTAAGAACACCGGGGAGCTGTTTTTT
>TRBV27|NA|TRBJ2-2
CASRQTGELFF
TGTGCCAGCCGACAGACCGGGGAGCTGTTTTTT
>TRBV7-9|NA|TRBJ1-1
CASSLRQATMNTEAFF
TGTGCCAGCAGCTTACGACAGGCGACCATGAACACTGAAGCTTTCTTT
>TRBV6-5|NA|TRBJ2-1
CASSFDGRYNEQFF
TGTGCCAGCAGTTTCGATGGGAGATACAATGAGCAGTTCTTC
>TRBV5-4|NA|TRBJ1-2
CASSLGGDPAIYGYTF
TGTGCCAGCAGCTTGGGCGGGGATCCGGCAATCTATGGCTACACCTTC
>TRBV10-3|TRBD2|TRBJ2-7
CAISAGGSYEQYF
TGTGCCATCAGTGCGGGGGGTTCCTACGAGCAGTACTTC
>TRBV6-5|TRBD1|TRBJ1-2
CASSYDTGGGYTF
TGTGCCAGCAGTTACGACACAGGGGGTGGCTACACCTTC
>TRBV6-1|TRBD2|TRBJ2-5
CASSERLAGGLRPETQYF
TGTGCCAGCAGTGAACGGCTAGCGGGGGGCCTCAGGCCAGAGACCCAGTACTTC
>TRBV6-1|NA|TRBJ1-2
CASSELLITGSSYTF
TGTGCCAGCAGTGAACTACTTATTACAGGGAGTAGCTACACCTTC
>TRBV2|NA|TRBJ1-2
CASSGRERSVYGYTF
TGTGCCAGCAGTGGCAGGGAAAGGAGCGTGTATGGCTACACCTTC
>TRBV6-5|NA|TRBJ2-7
CASSYGGHYEQYF
TGTGCCAGCAGTTACGGGGGCCACTACGAGCAGTACTTC
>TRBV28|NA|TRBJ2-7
CASSSSTSYEQYF
TGTGCCAGCAGTTCCTCGACTAGTTACGAGCAGTACTTC
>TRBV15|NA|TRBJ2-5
CATSMNREQYF
TGTGCCACCAGCATGAACAGGGAGCAGTACTTC
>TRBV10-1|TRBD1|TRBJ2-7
CASGGRGLDEQYF
TGCGCCAGCGGTGGCAGGGGGCTCGACGAGCAGTACTTC
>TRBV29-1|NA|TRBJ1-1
CSVLRHLNTEAFF
TGCAGCGTTCTTCGACATTTGAACACTGAAGCTTTCTTT
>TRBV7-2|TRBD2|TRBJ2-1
CASSLLAGGLNEQFF
TGTGCCAGCAGCTTATTAGCGGGGGGGCTCAATGAGCAGTTCTTC
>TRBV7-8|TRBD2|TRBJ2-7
CASSPGLAGMYEQYF
TGTGCCAGCAGCCCAGGACTAGCGGGAATGTACGAGCAGTACTTC
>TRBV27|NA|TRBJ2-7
CASSHKSPGQSSYEQYF
TGTGCCAGCAGTCACAAATCTCCGGGACAAAGCTCCTACGAGCAGTACTTC